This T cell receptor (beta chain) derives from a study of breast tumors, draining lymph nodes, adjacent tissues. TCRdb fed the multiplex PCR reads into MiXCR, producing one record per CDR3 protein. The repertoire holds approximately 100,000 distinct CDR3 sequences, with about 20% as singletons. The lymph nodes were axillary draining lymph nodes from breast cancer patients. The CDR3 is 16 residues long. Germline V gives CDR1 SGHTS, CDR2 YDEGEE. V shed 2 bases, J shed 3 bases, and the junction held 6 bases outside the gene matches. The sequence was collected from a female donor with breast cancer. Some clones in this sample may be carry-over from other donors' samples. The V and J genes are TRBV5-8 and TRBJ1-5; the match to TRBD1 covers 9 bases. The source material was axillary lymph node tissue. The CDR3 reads CASSFGTGYNNQPQHF. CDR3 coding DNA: TGTGCCAGCAGCTTCGGGACAGGGTACAACAATCAGCCCCAGCATTTT.